This entry concerns a single T cell receptor beta chain. The antigen is undetermined. The data are from a study of T cell responses to AZD1222 COVID-19 vaccine. Study-wide results and caveats: Most donors were white British and more were female, and clonal diversity was possibly underestimated.

Libraries were prepared by immunoSEQ multiplex PCR; TCRdb keeps only in-frame clonotypes and omits some of them. In the table there are 80,000 to 100,000 clones, 85% to 90% of which are singletons. Germline loops: CDR1 MNHNY, CDR2 SVGAGI (reference sequence). V was pared by 5 bases and J by 8 bases, with 16 bases between. The CDR3 runs to 14 residues. The V gene is TRBV6-6, the J gene TRBJ2-4; D may be TRBD2 (6 bases). The source material was peripheral blood, sampled 28 days after the second AZD1222 dose. The TCR sequence derives from an adult who received the AZD1222 COVID-19 vaccine. The CDR3 protein is CASSPRDLRDIQYF. The CDR3 nucleotides read TGTGCCAGCAGTCCCCGGGACTTACGGGACATTCAGTACTTC.